This TCR beta chain appears in the sequencing data of a study of blood T cell repertoires in COVID-19. Study information: Samples taken during acute and convalescent COVID-19 were collected in the United States, Italy and Spain. T cells, B-cell-depleted T cells, or PBMCs provided the cDNA or gDNA that served as material.

The authors' processing: How many nucleated cells were present was estimated from reference gene primer amplification. Some clones are missing from TCRdb's copy, which holds only in-frame ones; the method was immunoSEQ multiplex PCR. V and J calls and clone size are copied from that table; D and trimming were computed from the DNA. The profile shows 45,000 to 65,000 clones, less than 90% of them singletons. Germline lookup yields CDR1 SGHNT and CDR2 YYREEE (reference sequence). The CDR3 consists of 15 residues. V lost 0 bases and J lost 3; bases outside the gene matches: 5. Source material: peripheral blood. This sequence originates from a woman older than 75 with acute or convalescent COVID-19. This sequence joins TRBV5-4 and TRBJ2-5; 7 bases are a match to TRBD1. In DNA form, the CDR3 reads TGTGCCAGCAGCTTGGTGGGACAGCTTAAAGAGACCCAGTACTTC. It codes for CASSLVGQLKETQYF.